The 30 T cell receptor beta chains reported below all come from one sample, sequenced in a study of identical twins. TCRdb passed the 5' RACE reads through MiXCR, listing each CDR3 protein once. The sample carries 450,000 or so distinct CDR3 sequences, 14% recorded once. The data also belong to a second study, concerning yellow fever vaccine responses in identical twins.

Input material: CD4+ T cells sorted from blood. These receptors were obtained from a woman aged 18-30 years in good health.

The V call is TRBV20-1, the J call TRBJ2-5; TRBD2 aligns across 7 bases. V trimming: 4 bases; J trimming: 0 bases; junction bases outside the gene matches: 5. CDR3 size: 14 residues. CDR1 is DFQATT, CDR2 SNEGSKA, per germline (reference sequence). CDR3 coding DNA: TGCAGTGCTAAATTGGGAGGGAACCAAGAGACCCAGTACTTC. Translation gives CSAKLGGNQETQYF.

This chain connects TRBV28 to TRBJ2-5; 8 bases line up with TRBD2. In germline, CDR1 is MDHEN, CDR2 SYDVKM. V shed 5 bases, J shed 5 bases, and the junction held 16 bases outside the gene matches. The CDR3 has 17 amino acids. In DNA form, the CDR3 reads TGTGCCAGCAGTCTCCTCCCGTCGGGGGGGCCGAGGGAGACCCAGTACTTC. This translates into CASSLLPSGGPRETQYF.

V and J are TRBV29-1 and TRBJ1-2, with D tentatively TRBD1 (5 bases). Germline CDR1 and CDR2: SQVTM and ANQGSEA. The germline V and J ends were trimmed by 5 bases and 9 bases, with 25 bases remaining between them. The CDR3 runs to 15 residues. DNA for the CDR3: TGCAGCGTTTGTTCCACACCGGGACGCACTATGAGCTACACCTTC. Its protein is CSVCSTPGRTMSYTF. Combining the CDR3 with reference TRBV29-1 and TRBJ1-2 gives the whole variable domain SAVISQKPSRDICQRGTSLTIQCQVDSQVTMMFWYRQQPGQSLTLIATANQGSEATYESGFVIDKFPISRPNLTFSTLTVSNMSPEDSSIYLCSVCSTPGRTMSYTFGSGTRLTVV.

The gene calls are TRBV5-1 and TRBJ2-3; D gene uncertain. Trimming cost V 0 bases and J 2 bases, with 10 bases left between them. CDR1 is SGHRS and CDR2 is YFSETQ in the germline V gene. The CDR3 extends over 15 amino acids. The chain's CDR3 is CASSLGSVLTDTQYF. In nucleotides, the CDR3 is TGCGCCAGCAGCTTGGGGAGCGTGCTCACAGATACGCAGTATTTT.

This clonotype was counted only a few times. This chain uses TRBV6-2 or TRBV6-3 with TRBJ1-5; 7 bases fit TRBD1. V shed 5 bases and J 5 bases; nucleotides not matched to a gene: 12. CDR3 length equals 16 residues. Germline lookup yields CDR1 MNHEY and CDR2 SVGEGT. CDR3 in amino acids: CASSRTDRAPYQPQHF. In nucleotides, the CDR3 is TGTGCCAGCAGTCGAACCGACAGGGCACCCTATCAGCCCCAGCATTTT.

The chain has TRBV10-3 and TRBJ2-7; no clear D gene. The V end lost 0 bases, the J end lost 6 bases, and 3 bases lay between the germline ends. Per the germline V gene, CDR1 is ENHRY and CDR2 is SYGVKD. The CDR3 loop spans 11 amino acids. The CDR3 sequence is CAISESREQYF. Written as DNA, the CDR3 is TGTGCCATCAGTGAGTCCCGCGAGCAGTACTTC.

This clonotype was counted ten times or more. The chain links TRBV12-3 or TRBV12-4 to TRBJ2-7; TRBD1 agrees at 7 bases. After removal of 3 bases from V and 4 bases from J, the junction contained 3 bases not matched to a gene. This CDR3 is built from 13 residues. CDR3 sequence reads: CASSLDRRYEQYF. CDR3 DNA sequence: TGTGCCAGCAGTTTGGACAGGAGGTACGAGCAGTACTTC.

The rearrangement joins TRBV7-2 to TRBJ2-3; 8 bases match TRBD2. This CDR3 contains 14 residues. The germline CDR1 and CDR2 sequences are SGHTA and FQGNSA. V shed 2 bases, J shed 8 bases, and the junction held 6 bases outside the gene matches. The CDR3 spells CASSLRGGLGTQYF. The CDR3 DNA sequence: TGTGCCAGCAGCTTACGCGGGGGGCTCGGTACGCAGTATTTT.

This clonotype was seen a handful of times. The CDR3 reads CASSVVGEGTGELFF. CDR3 DNA sequence: TGTGCCAGTTCCGTCGTGGGGGAGGGTACCGGGGAGCTGTTTTTT. The gene calls are TRBV6-1 and TRBJ2-2, with TRBD2 identical over 7 bases. The CDR3 is 15 amino acids. Germline CDR1 reads MNHNS; CDR2 reads SASEGT. V dropped 9 bases and J dropped 5; count of bases not matched to a gene: 12.

This chain links TRBV20-1 with TRBJ1-2; 10 nucleotides match TRBD1. CDR1 DFQATT and CDR2 SNEGSKA come from the germline V gene (reference sequence). J lost 8 bases, V lost 4 bases, and 7 bases had no gene match. This CDR3 has 13 amino acids. The CDR3 here is CSAKDRGSRGYTF. As DNA, the CDR3 is TGCAGTGCTAAGGACAGGGGGAGTAGGGGCTACACCTTC.

This CDR3 reads CSVSRDLRYEQYF. In DNA, the CDR3 is TGCAGCGTTAGCCGGGACTTGCGCTACGAGCAGTACTTC. This chain connects TRBV29-1 to TRBJ2-7; D is possibly TRBD2 (6 bases). Germline loops: CDR1 SQVTM, CDR2 ANQGSEA. This CDR3 comprises 13 residues. V dropped 5 bases and J dropped 3 bases, with 14 bases sitting between them.

The chain combines TRBV6-2 or TRBV6-3 with TRBJ1-5, with a possible D match to TRBD1 (5 bases). CDR3 length: 16 residues. Trimming cost V 0 bases and J 3 bases, with 12 bases left between them. Germline V lookup: CDR1 MNHEY, CDR2 SVGEGT. The CDR3 spells CASSYSEGWDNQPQHF. In nucleotides, the CDR3 is TGTGCCAGCAGTTACTCGGAGGGGTGGGACAATCAGCCCCAGCATTTT.

This clonotype has only a few counts. The rearrangement joins TRBV5-4 to TRBJ2-3, with 8 bases that match TRBD2. This CDR3 region has 14 residues. The V gene's germline CDR1 is SGHNT and CDR2 YYREEE (reference sequence). J was trimmed by 6 bases and V by 5 bases; bases with no gene match: 8. CDR3 residues: CASRDGRALDTQYF. Here the CDR3 DNA reads TGTGCCAGCAGAGACGGGAGGGCCTTGGATACGCAGTATTTT. The whole variable domain, remainder taken from reference TRBV5-4 and TRBJ2-3, is ETGVTQSPTHLIKTRGQQVTLRCSSQSGHNTVSWYQQALGQGPQFIFQYYREEENGRGNFPPRFSGLQFPNYSSELNVNALELDDSALYLCASRDGRALDTQYFGPGTRLTVL.

The chain employs TRBV6-1 and TRBJ1-6; D uncertain. Germline V gene sequence: CDR1 MNHNS, CDR2 SASEGT. Trimming took off 6 bases at V and 12 bases at J, with 15 bases between the two ends. This CDR3 has 13 amino acids. CDR3 sequence: CASRTPDVEPLHF. Written as DNA, the CDR3 is TGTGCCAGCAGGACACCTGATGTGGAACCCCTCCACTTT.

This clonotype was seen more than once but under ten times. A read error may produce the germline difference seen at one junction end. The chain is built from TRBV7-7 and TRBJ2-1, with 10 bases aligning to TRBD2. The CDR3 is 15 residues long. Germline V gene lookup returns CDR1 SSHAT and CDR2 FNYEAQ (reference sequence). The CDR3 DNA follows: TGTGCTAGCAGCTTAGGAGCGGGAGGGGGATATGAGCAGTTCTTC. This sequence encodes CASSLGAGGGYEQFF.

This clonotype has just a few counts. This rearrangement joins TRBV6-2 or TRBV6-3 to TRBJ2-7, with D possibly TRBD2 on 6 matching bases. Trimming stripped 7 bases from V and 4 bases from J, with 8 bases between. Germline V gives CDR1 MNHEY, CDR2 SVGEGT. The CDR3 spans 11 residues. Here the CDR3 reads CASKAGYEQYF. DNA of the CDR3: TGTGCCAGCAAGGCGGGATACGAGCAGTACTTC.

This clonotype occurred a few times. This chain links TRBV20-1 with TRBJ2-7; TRBD2 matches 8 bases. J lost 4 bases, V lost 5 bases, and 10 bases had no gene match. This CDR3 comprises 14 residues. Per the germline V gene, CDR1 is DFQATT and CDR2 is SNEGSKA (reference sequence). CDR3: CSAQGRGGVYEQYF. The CDR3 DNA reads TGCAGTGCTCAGGGACGGGGGGGCGTTTACGAGCAGTACTTC.

The chain recombines TRBV5-5 with TRBJ2-7, with a possible D match to TRBD1 (6 bases). The length of the CDR3 is 13 residues. The V end lost 6 bases, the J end lost 4 bases, and 14 bases lay between the germline ends. Germline CDR1 and CDR2: SGHKS and YYEKEE (reference sequence). For the CDR3, the DNA is TGTGCCAGCACCCCGGGACAACATTACGAGCAGTACTTC. Translation: CASTPGQHYEQYF.

The J gene is TRBJ2-1, the V gene TRBV12-3 or TRBV12-4, with 12 nucleotides matching TRBD2. V dropped 4 bases and J dropped 7; count of bases not matched to a gene: 8. The CDR3 totals 16 residues. The CDR3 region has the DNA TGTGCCAGCAGTTCCAGGAGGGGACTAGCGGGTAATGAGCAGTTCTTC. This translates into CASSSRRGLAGNEQFF.

There are a few counts of this clonotype. This sequence joins TRBV7-2 and TRBJ2-7, with D possibly being TRBD1 or TRBD2 (5 bases each). Germline CDR1 and CDR2: SGHTA and FQGNSA. This CDR3 has 14 amino acids. Trimming stripped 4 bases from V and 6 bases from J, with 16 bases between. The CDR3 loop is CASSSGPPALEQYF. CDR3 bases: TGTGCCAGCAGCTCGGGACCGCCAGCCCTCGAGCAGTACTTC.

This clonotype has just a few counts. This sequence joins TRBV28 and TRBJ2-3, with 8 nucleotides matching TRBD1. This CDR3 is 14 amino acids long. Germline CDR1 reads MDHEN; CDR2 reads SYDVKM. V lost 6 bases and J lost 2; bases outside the gene matches: 4. Written as DNA, the CDR3 is TGTGCCAGCAGGCGACAGGGGAACACAGATACGCAGTATTTT. Its translation is CASRRQGNTDTQYF. The variable domain in full, with the rest retrieved from reference TRBV28 and TRBJ2-3, is DVKVTQSSRYLVKRTGEKVFLECVQDMDHENMFWYRQDPGLGLRLIYFSYDVKMKEKGDIPEGYSVSREKKERFSLILESASTNQTSMYLCASRRQGNTDTQYFGPGTRLTVL.

This clonotype was seen more than once but under ten times. This chain connects TRBV7-2 to TRBJ2-2, with D possibly TRBD1 on 6 matching bases. CDR1 and CDR2 (germline): SGHTA, FQGNSA. This CDR3 contains 15 residues. V was pared by 4 bases and J by 0 bases, with 9 bases between. The CDR3 nucleotides are TGTGCCAGCAGCTCCCGGACAGCGAACACCGGGGAGCTGTTTTTT. Amino acid sequence: CASSSRTANTGELFF.

The J gene is TRBJ2-3, the V gene TRBV20-1, with 8 bases aligning to TRBD1. This CDR3 comprises 13 residues. Losses at the gene ends were 6 bases for V and 4 bases for J; bases not matched to a gene: 6. From germline, CDR1 is DFQATT and CDR2 SNEGSKA (reference sequence). The CDR3 reads CSAKTGVADTQYF. CDR3 coding DNA: TGCAGTGCAAAGACAGGGGTCGCAGATACGCAGTATTTT.

The chain links TRBV4-3 to TRBJ2-7, with D unclear. Germline loops: CDR1 LGHNA, CDR2 YSLEER. The CDR3 totals 13 residues. V was pared by 1 base and J by 4 bases, with 8 bases between. In DNA, the CDR3 is TGCGCCAGCAGCCAAGCTGGCGCTTACGAGCAGTACTTC. Amino acid sequence: CASSQAGAYEQYF.

V and J are TRBV20-1 and TRBJ1-5, with D tentatively TRBD1 (5 bases). The CDR3 runs 16 residues. The V gene's germline CDR1 is DFQATT and CDR2 SNEGSKA (reference sequence). V was cut by 0 bases and J by 0 bases, with 12 bases left in between. CDR3 region: CSARDQDNLSNQPQHF. In DNA form, the CDR3 reads TGCAGTGCTAGAGATCAGGACAATCTTAGCAATCAGCCCCAGCATTTT.

This clonotype appeared many times. The chain recombines TRBV6-2 or TRBV6-3 with TRBJ2-2, with D uncertain. Germline CDR1 and CDR2: MNHEY and SVGEGT. V lost 2 bases and J lost 0, with 13 bases in between. The CDR3 is 17 residues long. The CDR3 spells CASSYSRDRPNTGELFF. In DNA, the CDR3 is TGTGCCAGCAGTTACAGTCGTGACCGGCCGAACACCGGGGAGCTGTTTTTT.

This clonotype has only a few counts. The rearrangement uses TRBV19 and TRBJ1-1; D unclear. Trimming left V 2 bases short and J 8 bases short, with 15 bases between. This CDR3 contains 14 residues. Looked up from germline, CDR1 is LNHDA and CDR2 is SQIVND (reference sequence). The CDR3 nucleotides are TGTGCCAGTAGTATAAGTCCAGGACGGAGCGAAGCTTTCTTT. Translated, it gives CASSISPGRSEAFF.

The chain has TRBV29-1 and TRBJ2-2; tentative D call: TRBD2 (5 bases). The germline V and J ends were trimmed by 6 bases and 2 bases, with 10 bases remaining between them. The CDR3 length is 13 residues. Germline loops: CDR1 SQVTM, CDR2 ANQGSEA. The CDR3 region is CSVVPGNTGELFF. In nucleotides, the CDR3 is TGCAGCGTCGTTCCGGGAAACACCGGGGAGCTGTTTTTT.

A few counts support this clonotype. This chain uses TRBV3-1 with TRBJ2-1; D might be TRBD1 or TRBD2, each matching 5 bases. Germline CDR1 LGHDT, CDR2 YNNKEL (reference sequence). The CDR3 spans 15 residues. Trimming left V 1 base short and J 1 base short, with 8 bases between. Here the CDR3 DNA reads TGTGCCAGCAGCCAAGGGGACCCATCCTACAATGAGCAGTTCTTC. This gives the protein CASSQGDPSYNEQFF.

The chain carries TRBV29-1 and TRBJ1-2, with 8 bases lining up with TRBD1. J lost 2 bases, V lost 8 bases, and 4 bases had no gene match. The CDR3 runs 12 residues. CDR1 is SQVTM and CDR2 is ANQGSEA in the germline V gene. For the CDR3, the DNA is TGCAGCACCTGGACAGGGAACTATGGCTACACCTTC. Residues: CSTWTGNYGYTF.